A single sample gave rise to the 24 T cell receptor beta chains below, sequenced in a study of human T cells and chemical hapten exposure. TCRdb used MiXCR to reprocess the RACE reads, holding one entry per CDR3 protein. Altogether roughly 380,000 distinct CDR3 sequences are present, over 6% being singletons, with the ten largest covering about 5.6%. Time point specified: patch test 2, 6 weeks after DPC sensitization. Documented treatment: therapeutic diphenylcyclopropenone sensitization with weekly scalp DPC. Source: whole blood, taken in connection with sensitization to the hapten diphenylcyclopropenone (DPC). The receptors were gathered from a woman between 18 and 30 years old with alopecia areata. Some clones in this sample may be carry-over from other donors' samples.

The sample holds many counts of this clonotype. J is TRBJ2-1 and V is TRBV12-2; the listed D gene, TRBD2, was not tested against the DNA. TRBV12-2 is an annotated pseudogene. The CDR3 consists of 19 residues. The CDR3, as DNA: TGTGCAAGTCGCTTAGTGCAACAGCGGGTCTTCCCCTCCTACAATGAGCAGTTCTTC. Amino acids: CASRLVQQRVFPSYNEQFF.

This clonotype has just a few counts. V is TRBV27 and J is TRBJ2-2; tentative D call: TRBD1 (5 bases). The CDR3 loop spans 17 amino acids. Looked up from germline, CDR1 is MNHEY and CDR2 is SMNVEV (reference sequence). Trimming removed 1 base at V and 6 bases at J, with 18 bases between. The CDR3 bases are TGTGCCAGCAGTTTATGGGTTTGGCAGGGTCGAGCCGGGGAGCTGTTTTTT. It yields the protein CASSLWVWQGRAGELFF.

This chain links TRBV29-1 with TRBJ1-2; no firm D call. The CDR3 has 13 amino acids. V lost 2 bases to trimming and J lost 2 bases, with 9 bases between them. CDR1 SQVTM and CDR2 ANQGSEA come from the germline V gene. CDR3 residues: CSVETGQNYGYTF. CDR3 nucleotides: TGCAGCGTTGAAACGGGCCAAAACTATGGCTACACCTTC.

The chain has TRBV24-1 and TRBJ2-7, with D hard to call. The CDR3 spans 15 residues. Trimming removed 4 bases from V and 3 bases from J, with 15 bases in between. The germline CDR1 and CDR2 sequences are KGHDR and SFDVKD. In DNA form, the CDR3 reads TGTGCCACCAGTGACGCCCAGACTGCCCTCTACGAGCAGTACTTC. The encoded protein is CATSDAQTALYEQYF.

In its sample, this clonotype was seen a few times. The chain combines TRBV19 with TRBJ2-5, with D maybe TRBD1 (6 bases). The CDR3 contains 13 residues. V was trimmed by 6 bases and J by 1 base, leaving 9 bases between them. Looked up from germline, CDR1 is LNHDA and CDR2 is SQIVND (reference sequence). CDR3 sequence: CASSDRTQETQYF. The CDR3 DNA reads TGTGCCAGTAGCGACAGGACCCAAGAGACCCAGTACTTC. Full variable domain (remainder filled in from reference TRBV19 and TRBJ2-5): DGGITQSPKYLFRKEGQNVTLSCEQNLNHDAMYWYRQDPGQGLRLIYYSQIVNDFQKGDIAEGYSVSREKKESFPLTVTSAQKNPTAFYLCASSDRTQETQYFGPGTRLLVL.

This clonotype has a count of ten or more. This chain joins TRBV7-2 and TRBJ2-3; D call uncertain. Germline-derived CDR1 and CDR2 are SGHTA and FQGNSA. The CDR3 covers 14 residues. Between the trimmed V and J ends, which lost 3 bases and 6 bases, there was a span of 13 bases. CDR3: CASSFVPMGDTQYF. The CDR3 bases are TGTGCCAGCAGCTTTGTCCCGATGGGGGATACGCAGTATTTT.

This clonotype has a count of ten or more. The chain couples TRBV2 to TRBJ2-3; D tentatively reads TRBD1 or TRBD2 (5 bases each). The CDR3 has 14 residues. V lost 4 bases and J 5 bases, leaving 13 bases between the germline ends. The germline V gene encodes CDR1 SNHLY and CDR2 FYNNEI. In DNA, the CDR3 is TGTGCCAGCAGTGGGGACGAGAGTGGAGATACGCAGTATTTT. Its translation is CASSGDESGDTQYF.

This clonotype has a handful of counts. The chain recombines TRBV6-2 or TRBV6-3 with TRBJ1-5; tentative D call: TRBD1 (5 bases). With 2 bases removed from V and 6 bases from J, the gap between germline ends came to 14 bases. Germline CDR1 is MNHEY and CDR2 is SVGEGT. This CDR3 region has 15 residues. In DNA, the CDR3 is TGTGCCAGCAGTTACGGGGGGAAGAGCGGTCAGCCCCAGCATTTT. Translating it yields CASSYGGKSGQPQHF.

This clonotype occurred many times. The V call is TRBV11-3, the J call TRBJ1-2, with 10 bases matching TRBD1. With V trimmed by 5 bases and J by 6 bases, 3 bases remained unmatched. The CDR3 is 13 residues long. Germline loops: CDR1 SGHNT, CDR2 YENEEA. The CDR3 region has the DNA TGTGCCAGCAGCAGGACAGGGGGAGATGGCTACACCTTC. Amino acids: CASSRTGGDGYTF.

This clonotype was picked up many times. The genes are TRBV6-5 and TRBJ1-2; no reliable D call. V was pared by 0 bases and J by 10 bases, with 9 bases between. Germline CDR1 MNHEY, CDR2 SVGAGI. CDR3 length equals 12 residues. The CDR3 reads CASSYSHVDYTF. Here the CDR3 DNA reads TGTGCCAGCAGTTACTCCCACGTAGACTACACCTTC.

This clonotype came up a few times. The chain is built from TRBV6-2 or TRBV6-3 and TRBJ2-1; 7 bases line up with TRBD1. Unmatched junction bases numbered 14, after V lost 8 bases and J lost 7 bases. The CDR3 has 15 residues. From germline, CDR1 is MNHEY and CDR2 SVGEGT. The CDR3 sequence: CASLIRGTANNEQFF. The CDR3 coding sequence is TGTGCCAGCCTCATTCGAGGGACAGCTAATAATGAGCAGTTCTTC.

V and J are TRBV12-3 or TRBV12-4 and TRBJ1-5, with a possible D match to TRBD1 (6 bases). The germline V and J ends were trimmed by 2 bases and 3 bases, with 11 bases remaining between them. This CDR3 comprises 15 residues. CDR3 amino acids: CASSLPGEFNQPQHF. The CDR3 coding sequence is TGTGCCAGCAGTTTACCAGGGGAATTCAATCAGCCCCAGCATTTT.

The chain combines TRBV7-2 with TRBJ2-7; 10 nucleotides agree with TRBD1. The junction had 3 bases not matched to a gene; V was cut back by 1 base and J by 3 bases. This CDR3 has 15 amino acids. Germline V CDR1 and CDR2: SGHTA, FQGNSA. In nucleotides, the CDR3 is TGTGCCAGCAGCTTAGGGGGACAGGGGATCTACGAGCAGTACTTC. Encoded protein: CASSLGGQGIYEQYF.

The rearrangement joins TRBV7-2 to TRBJ2-3; 8 bases map to TRBD2. V dropped 4 bases and J dropped 5; count of bases not matched to a gene: 5. The CDR3 runs to 14 residues. The germline V gene encodes CDR1 SGHTA and CDR2 FQGNSA. The CDR3 loop reads CASSSGGAGDTQYF. The CDR3 coding sequence is TGTGCCAGCAGCTCCGGGGGGGCAGGAGATACGCAGTATTTT.

This clonotype was seen at least ten times. This sequence joins TRBV10-3 and TRBJ1-2; D possibly corresponds to TRBD1 (5 bases). There are 13 residues in the CDR3. Trimming cost V 1 base and J 8 bases, with 11 bases left between them. CDR1 ENHRY and CDR2 SYGVKD come from the germline V gene. The CDR3 DNA reads TGTGCCATCAGTGAGTTTGAGAGGGGAGGCTACACCTTC. It specifies CAISEFERGGYTF.

The chain links TRBV7-9 to TRBJ2-7; the match to TRBD1 covers 7 bases. Unmatched junction bases numbered 8, after V lost 1 base and J lost 2 bases. The CDR3 runs to 16 residues. Germline CDR1 and CDR2: SEHNR and FQNEAQ (reference sequence). CDR3 DNA sequence: TGTGCCAGCAGCTTAGTTACCGGGACAGCGGCCTACGAGCAGTACTTC. Protein product: CASSLVTGTAAYEQYF.

The sample holds many counts of this clonotype. The chain has TRBV4-3 and TRBJ1-2, with 7 nucleotides matching TRBD1. The junction had 8 bases not matched to a gene; V was cut back by 3 bases and J by 4 bases. The CDR3 has 15 amino acids. Germline values: CDR1 LGHNA, CDR2 YSLEER. The CDR3 bases are TGCGCCAGCAGCCAGGAGTTACAGGGGTCCTATGGCTACACCTTC. It translates to CASSQELQGSYGYTF.

This clonotype came up many times. The chain employs TRBV10-3 and TRBJ1-4, with TRBD1 identical over 7 bases. With V trimmed by 6 bases and J by 4 bases, 11 bases remained unmatched. CDR3 length equals 16 residues. Looked up from germline, CDR1 is ENHRY and CDR2 is SYGVKD. The CDR3 protein is CAISTQRGQDNEKLFF. The CDR3 nucleotides are TGTGCCATCAGCACTCAGAGGGGGCAGGATAATGAAAAACTGTTTTTT.

This clonotype has a count of ten or more. The chain links TRBV5-5 to TRBJ1-1; no clear D. The ends were cut back, 4 bases at V and 1 base at J, with 5 bases in the middle. Looked up from germline, CDR1 is SGHKS and CDR2 is YYEKEE (reference sequence). The CDR3 spans 12 residues. CDR3 bases: TGTGCCAGCAGCGCCCAGAACACTGAAGCTTTCTTT. Translation: CASSAQNTEAFF.

This chain uses TRBV7-2 with TRBJ1-3; D gene unclear. Trimming pared 5 bases from V and 1 base from J, leaving 12 bases between. The germline V gene encodes CDR1 SGHTA and CDR2 FQGNSA. This CDR3 region has 15 residues. The CDR3 DNA reads as TGTGCCAGCAGCCCTCCTGGGGAATCTGGAAACACCATATATTTT. Translated, it gives CASSPPGESGNTIYF.

This clonotype was picked up a small number of times. The V call is TRBV9, the J call TRBJ1-1, with TRBD1 as a possible D gene (6 bases). The CDR3 runs to 15 residues. Trimming cost V 0 bases and J 5 bases, with 14 bases left between them. CDR1 and CDR2 from the germline V gene are SGDLS and YYNGEE. CDR3 nucleotides: TGTGCCAGCAGCGTAGGTTCAGGGGAGTGGACTGAAGCTTTCTTT. Amino acid sequence: CASSVGSGEWTEAFF.

Only a few counts were recorded for this clonotype. The rearrangement links TRBV5-1 to TRBJ1-6; D uncertain. Germline-derived CDR1 and CDR2 are SGHRS and YFSETQ. The CDR3 has 15 amino acids. Trimming pared 0 bases from V and 6 bases from J, leaving 10 bases between. CDR3 sequence (DNA): TGCGCCAGCAGCTTGGATGCGGGATCTAATTCACCCCTCCACTTT. Translated: CASSLDAGSNSPLHF.

The CDR3 protein is CASSLGRNEKLFF. CDR3 DNA sequence: TGTGCCAGCAGTTTGGGACGTAATGAAAAACTGTTTTTT. This chain uses TRBV27 with TRBJ1-4; possibly TRBD1 for D (5 bases). V lost 3 bases and J 4 bases, leaving 6 bases between the germline ends. This CDR3 is 13 amino acids long. CDR1 and CDR2 from the germline V gene are MNHEY and SMNVEV (reference sequence).

The genes are TRBV5-1 and TRBJ2-1, with TRBD1 matching over 8 bases. This CDR3 has 14 residues. CDR1 is SGHRS and CDR2 is YFSETQ in the germline V gene. V shed 1 base, J shed 7 bases, and the junction held 4 bases outside the gene matches. The CDR3, as DNA: TGCGCCAGCAGCTTGAGGACAGGGTGGAATGAGCAGTTCTTC. This codes for CASSLRTGWNEQFF.